The present T cell receptor beta chain was sequenced within a study of T cells after yellow fever vaccination. About the study: Some fractions had low cell numbers, and these were prepared with SMART-Seq v4 Ultra Low Input.

It was through 5'RACE template switching that TCR cDNA was made, with a universal primer site and UMIs added. TCRdb re-called the 5' RACE reads through MiXCR, storing one row per CDR3 protein. The data hold roughly 300,000 distinct CDR3 sequences, with around 6.8% observed a single time. The CDR3 covers 17 residues. CDR1 is SGHTA, CDR2 FQGTGA, per germline. The V and J ends lost 3 bases and 1 base, in that order; junction bases with no gene match: 6. A few counts support this clonotype. This TCR came from a man in his late teens or twenties who received the YFV17D yellow fever vaccine. V and J are TRBV7-3 and TRBJ2-5, with 12 bases fitting TRBD2. The specimen was PBMCs, collected more than 40 days after the first yellow fever vaccination. The CDR3 sequence is CASSLTSGGLTQETQYF. CDR3 nucleotide sequence: TGTGCCAGCAGCTTGACTAGCGGGGGACTTACCCAAGAGACCCAGTACTTC. The full variable domain, with the rest looked up from reference TRBV7-3 and TRBJ2-5, is GAGVSQTPSNKVTEKGKYVELRCDPISGHTALYWYRQSLGQGPEFLIYFQGTGAADDSGLPNDRFFAVRPEGSVSTLKIQRTERGDSAVYLCASSLTSGGLTQETQYFGPGTRLLVL.